The rows below give T cell receptor beta chains drawn from one sample of a study of technical replicates of blood from a handful of donors. TCRdb keeps only in-frame clones here, not all; method: immunoSEQ multiplex PCR. The sample lists roughly 76,000 clones, 90% to 95% occurring once. Material: T cells isolated from PBMCs. Source of these receptors: a human donor in good health. The CDR3 runs from the conserved cysteine through the conserved F or W. The order of the fields is clone size, V gene, D gene, J gene, CDR3 protein, CDR3 DNA. A D gene is named only where the DNA matches it firmly. Only part of the rows carry a size: once, few, many, or a class if the clone is expanded.

.	TRBV6-5	.	TRBJ2-5	CASSYLAGKGETQYF	TGTGCCAGCAGTTACCTCGCGGGAAAGGGGGAGACCCAGTACTTC
.	TRBV7-9	.	TRBJ2-7	CASSTTYEQYF	TGTGCCAGCAGCACAACCTACGAGCAGTACTTC
.	TRBV5-5	.	TRBJ1-1	CASSFWANTEAFF	TGTGCCAGCAGCTTTTGGGCTAACACTGAAGCTTTCTTT
.	TRBV7-2	.	TRBJ2-5	CASSPNFRGWETQYF	TGTGCCAGCAGCCCCAACTTTCGGGGGTGGGAGACCCAGTACTTC
.	TRBV4-1	.	TRBJ2-7	CASSQKERSSYEQYF	TGCGCCAGCAGCCAAAAAGAGAGGAGCTCCTACGAGCAGTACTTC
.	TRBV27	.	TRBJ2-5	CASSHFNQPSGQETQYF	TGTGCCAGCAGCCACTTTAACCAACCCAGCGGGCAAGAGACCCAGTACTTC
.	TRBV6-1	.	TRBJ2-5	CASSPPGRGETQYF	TGTGCCAGCAGTCCACCTGGCAGGGGAGAGACCCAGTACTTC
.	TRBV21-1	.	TRBJ2-2	CASTGQGARTGELFF	TGTGCCAGCACTGGACAGGGGGCGCGAACCGGGGAGCTGTTTTTT
.	TRBV28	TRBD1	TRBJ1-1	CASRSGGTEAFF	TGTGCCAGCCGTTCAGGGGGGACTGAAGCTTTCTTT
.	TRBV11-2	TRBD1	TRBJ2-2	CASSARSRGQGDTGELFF	TGTGCCAGCAGCGCACGCTCCAGGGGGCAGGGGGACACCGGGGAGCTGTTTTTT
.	TRBV30	.	TRBJ1-1	CAWSLRGEAFF	TGTGCCTGGAGTCTCCGAGGGGAAGCTTTCTTT
.	TRBV7-9	TRBD1	TRBJ2-1	CASSYGTAYNEQFF	TGTGCCAGCAGCTACGGGACAGCATACAATGAGCAGTTCTTC
.	TRBV28	.	TRBJ2-7	CASSFGGAWGGEQYF	TGTGCCAGCAGTTTTGGGGGGGCCTGGGGTGGGGAGCAGTACTTC
.	TRBV6-5	.	TRBJ2-7	CASSYGAYSSYEQYF	TGTGCCAGCAGTTACGGGGCCTATTCCTCCTACGAGCAGTACTTC
.	TRBV4-1	.	TRBJ2-5	CASSQGGGTQYF	TGCGCCAGCAGCCAAGGGGGCGGGACCCAGTACTTC
few	TRBV30	TRBD1	TRBJ1-1	CACKGQGITEAFF	TGTGCCTGCAAGGGACAGGGTATCACTGAAGCTTTCTTT
.	TRBV6-1	.	TRBJ2-7	CASGIKAAAYEQYF	TGTGCCAGCGGCATTAAAGCTGCGGCCTACGAGCAGTACTTC
.	TRBV25-1	.	TRBJ2-7	CASSYPVQAGGYEQYF	TGTGCCAGCAGCTACCCGGTGCAGGCTGGAGGTTACGAGCAGTACTTC
.	TRBV6-5	.	TRBJ1-1	CASTPDPGGAEAFF	TGTGCCAGCACCCCGGATCCTGGAGGGGCTGAAGCTTTCTTT
.	TRBV19	TRBD2	TRBJ2-2	CASRLRTGGTGELFF	TGTGCCAGTAGGCTAAGGACGGGAGGGACCGGGGAGCTGTTTTTT
once	TRBV12-5	.	TRBJ2-1	CASGLVRGLDNEQFF	TGTGCTAGTGGTTTGGTGCGGGGCTTGGACAATGAGCAGTTCTTC
.	TRBV5-1	TRBD1	TRBJ2-7	CASSGTPGQATYEQYF	TGCGCCAGCAGCGGCACCCCGGGACAGGCAACCTACGAGCAGTACTTC
.	TRBV7-8	TRBD1	TRBJ2-6	CASSSPGRWGQGRVWGQRPVAF	TGTGCCAGCAGCTCACCCGGACGGTGGGGACAGGGAAGGGTTTGGGGCCAACGTCCTGTGGCTTTC
.	TRBV19	.	TRBJ1-1	CASSIVSLGDTEAFF	TGTGCCAGTAGTATCGTATCGTTAGGGGACACTGAAGCTTTCTTT
.	TRBV5-1	TRBD1	TRBJ1-1	CASSLGQGGGTEAFF	TGCGCCAGCAGCCTCGGGCAGGGGGGAGGCACTGAAGCTTTCTTT
.	TRBV5-1	TRBD1	TRBJ1-2	CASSPPLRQGAIYGYTF	TGCGCCAGCAGCCCCCCACTTCGACAGGGGGCTATCTATGGCTACACCTTC
once	TRBV13	.	TRBJ2-7	CASSLGLRGYEQYF	TGTGCCAGCAGCTTAGGCCTACGAGGATACGAGCAGTACTTC
.	TRBV28	TRBD1	TRBJ1-2	CASSFDGTGRNYGYTF	TGTGCCAGCAGTTTCGATGGGACAGGGAGGAACTATGGCTACACCTTC
.	TRBV2	.	TRBJ1-6	CASSGSGHYNSPLHF	TGTGCCAGCAGTGGTTCGGGACACTATAATTCACCCCTCCACTTT
few	TRBV5-1	.	TRBJ1-1	CASSAEWNTEAFF	TGCGCCAGCAGCGCGGAGTGGAACACTGAAGCTTTCTTT
.	TRBV28	.	TRBJ1-1	CASGENMNTEAFF	TGTGCCAGCGGGGAGAATATGAACACTGAAGCTTTCTTT
.	TRBV27	.	TRBJ1-1	CASSPYTQGNTEAFF	TGTGCCAGCAGTCCTTATACACAGGGGAACACTGAAGCTTTCTTT
.	TRBV7-9	.	TRBJ1-2	CASSSVRDAGRHGYTF	TGTGCCAGCAGCTCCGTACGGGATGCGGGGAGGCATGGCTACACCTTC